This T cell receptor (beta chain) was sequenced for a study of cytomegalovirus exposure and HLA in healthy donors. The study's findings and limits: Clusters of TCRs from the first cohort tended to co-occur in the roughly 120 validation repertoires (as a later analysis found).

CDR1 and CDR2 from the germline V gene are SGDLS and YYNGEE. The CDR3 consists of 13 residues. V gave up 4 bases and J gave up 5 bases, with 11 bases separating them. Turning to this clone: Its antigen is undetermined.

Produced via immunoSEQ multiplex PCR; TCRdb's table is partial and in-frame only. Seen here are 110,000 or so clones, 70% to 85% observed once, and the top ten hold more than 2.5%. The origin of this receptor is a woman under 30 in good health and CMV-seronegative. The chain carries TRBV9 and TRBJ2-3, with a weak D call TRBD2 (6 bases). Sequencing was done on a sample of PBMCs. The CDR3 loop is CASSTTGGDTQYF. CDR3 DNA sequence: TGTGCCAGCAGCACCACCGGGGGAGATACGCAGTATTTT. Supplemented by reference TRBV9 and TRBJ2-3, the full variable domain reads DSGVTQTPKHLITATGQRVTLRCSPRSGDLSVYWYQQSLDQGLQFLIQYYNGEERAKGNILERFSAQQFPDLHSELNLSSLELGDSALYFCASSTTGGDTQYFGPGTRLTVL.